This TCR beta chain comes out of a study of blood T cells in healthy people across ages. Whole-study results and caveats: Donor CMV infection status was unknown, possibly confounding age-related changes in expanded clonotypes. A roughly linear fall in TCR beta diversity per million T cells was seen with increasing age.

This clonotype was recorded a few times. Its antigen is not identified. A sample-barcoded 5' primer and a J-beta primer mix were used in a second PCR of roughly 6 to 11 cycles. A template-switch adaptor containing 12 random nucleotides labeled each cDNA molecule. Individual samples furnished no less than 3 million CDR3-containing paired-end reads apiece. TCRdb passed the 5' RACE reads through MiXCR, listing each CDR3 protein once. Seen here are about 1.1 million distinct CDR3 sequences, under 40% observed once, and the top ten hold roughly 14%. This CDR3 has 16 amino acids. Germline values: CDR1 SGHRS, CDR2 YFSETQ. Losses at the gene ends were 1 base for V and 4 bases for J; bases not matched to a gene: 6.

The J gene is TRBJ1-2, the V gene TRBV5-1, with 11 bases matching TRBD1. The sequence came from a young man in good health. The sequenced sample consisted of blood. CDR3 DNA sequence: TGCGCCAGCAGCTTGCCGGGGACAGGGGGTTTCTATGGCTACACCTTC. Amino acid sequence: CASSLPGTGGFYGYTF.